The next 32 T cell receptor beta chains were all read from a single sample in a study of blood T cell repertoires in COVID-19. Sequencing was performed with immunoSEQ multiplex PCR; in TCRdb, only in-frame clones are kept and a portion is missing. The data contain some 110,000 clones, approximately 84% of them singletons. The source material was peripheral blood. The receptors were sampled from a man aged 35-49 years with acute or convalescent COVID-19.

This chain links TRBV7-2 with TRBJ1-2, with 7 bases identical to TRBD1. The germline gives CDR1 SGHTA, CDR2 FQGNSA. V was clipped by 1 base and J by 4 bases; unmatched bases: 6. There are 15 residues in the CDR3. CDR3 sequence (DNA): TGTGCCAGCAGCTTAGTCGGCAGGGGGGTCTATGGCTACACCTTC. This translates into CASSLVGRGVYGYTF.

The chain carries TRBV5-6 and TRBJ2-1; TRBD2 matches at 10 bases. Germline V gives CDR1 SGHDT, CDR2 YYEEEE. The junction had 7 bases not matched to a gene; V was cut back by 0 bases and J by 4 bases. The length of the CDR3 is 17 residues. CDR3 coding DNA: TGTGCCAGCAGCTTGGCCAGCGGGGGGGTCACGTACAATGAGCAGTTCTTC. It encodes CASSLASGGVTYNEQFF.

V gene TRBV10-3 combines with J gene TRBJ2-1; D ambiguous. Trimming pared 0 bases from V and 7 bases from J, leaving 10 bases between. The CDR3 length is 14 residues. Germline CDR1 is ENHRY and CDR2 is SYGVKD. This chain's CDR3 is CAISESGSRNEQFF. CDR3 nucleotide sequence: TGTGCCATCAGTGAGTCGGGCAGCCGGAATGAGCAGTTCTTC.

The chain uses TRBV11-2 and TRBJ1-2; maybe TRBD1 (5 bases). Deletions cut 1 base from V and 2 bases from J, with 5 bases between. CDR1 SGHAT and CDR2 FQNNGV come from the germline V gene. CDR3 size: 13 residues. In DNA form, the CDR3 reads TGTGCCAGCAGCTTAGCAGGGAACTATGGCTACACCTTC. Its translation: CASSLAGNYGYTF.

The gene calls are TRBV3-1 (or the pseudogene TRBV3-2) and TRBJ1-5; 10 bases are shared with TRBD1. Germline loops: CDR1 LGHDT, CDR2 YNNKEL (reference sequence). The CDR3 runs to 17 residues. V lost 1 base, J lost 1 base, and 4 bases stayed unmatched. The CDR3: CASSQGQGAGSNQPQHF. The CDR3 DNA reads as TGTGCCAGCAGCCAAGGACAGGGGGCCGGAAGCAATCAGCCCCAGCATTTT.

The chain is built from TRBV18 and TRBJ2-1; no firm D call. The CDR3 is 11 residues long. V gave up 4 bases and J gave up 8 bases, with 6 bases separating them. Germline-derived CDR1 and CDR2 are KGHSH and LQKENI. The CDR3 DNA reads TGTGCCAGCTCACAAGAGTATGAGCAGTTCTTC. As protein: CASSQEYEQFF.

This clone was recorded a few times. The rearrangement uses TRBV4-1 and TRBJ2-7; tentative D call: TRBD1 (6 bases). Trimming took off 5 bases at V and 0 bases at J, with 17 bases between the two ends. The CDR3 is made up of 16 amino acids. CDR1 is MGHRA, CDR2 YSYEKL, per germline. For the CDR3, the DNA is TGCGCCAGCAGCTTAGAACTAGGACAGCCCTCCTACGAGCAGTACTTC. It specifies CASSLELGQPSYEQYF.

The chain couples TRBV19 to TRBJ2-3; 15 bases align to TRBD2. This CDR3 is built from 14 residues. V lost 6 bases, J lost 11 bases, and 6 bases stayed unmatched. Germline V lookup: CDR1 LNHDA, CDR2 SQIVND (reference sequence). The CDR3 bases are TGTGCCAGTAGCCCTCCGGGACTAGCGGGGGGGCAGTATTTT. Its translation is CASSPPGLAGGQYF.

This rearrangement joins TRBV28 to TRBJ2-2, with 8 bases lining up with TRBD1. The CDR3 is 15 amino acids. Per the germline V gene, CDR1 is MDHEN and CDR2 is SYDVKM. J gave up 7 bases and V 7 bases, and 11 bases lay outside the gene matches. The CDR3 nucleotides are TGTGCCAGCACCAACCTCAGGGGGCGGGGCGGGGAGCTGTTTTTT. Protein: CASTNLRGRGGELFF. The whole variable domain, filled in from reference TRBV28 and TRBJ2-2, reads DVKVTQSSRYLVKRTGEKVFLECVQDMDHENMFWYRQDPGLGLRLIYFSYDVKMKEKGDIPEGYSVSREKKERFSLILESASTNQTSMYLCASTNLRGRGGELFFGEGSRLTVL.

This chain joins TRBV6-5 and TRBJ2-1, with 7 nucleotides matching TRBD2. The CDR3 runs 14 residues. CDR1 and CDR2 (germline): MNHEY, SVGAGI. V was clipped by 2 bases and J by 5 bases; unmatched bases: 3. CDR3 bases: TGTGCCAGCAGTTACGCGGGAGCGAACAATGAGCAGTTCTTC. Translating gives CASSYAGANNEQFF.

The CDR3 loop is CASRRQGVENSPLHF. CDR3 DNA sequence: TGTGCCAGCAGGCGACAGGGGGTTGAAAATTCACCCCTCCACTTT. The V call is TRBV6-5, the J call TRBJ1-6; the match to TRBD1 covers 9 bases. V shed 6 bases, J shed 7 bases, and the junction held 7 bases outside the gene matches. The CDR3 contains 15 residues. Looked up from germline, CDR1 is MNHEY and CDR2 is SVGAGI.

This chain links TRBV18 with TRBJ2-7; 9 nucleotides match TRBD1. The CDR3 has 16 amino acids. Germline V gene lookup returns CDR1 KGHSH and CDR2 LQKENI. With 1 base clipped from V and 2 bases from J, the junction kept 6 bases outside the gene matches. The CDR3 spells CASSPRGQGGPYEQYF. The CDR3 coding sequence is TGTGCCAGCTCACCACGGGGACAGGGTGGACCCTACGAGCAGTACTTC.

This chain joins TRBV5-1 and TRBJ2-2; TRBD1 aligns across 12 bases. The CDR3 is made up of 16 amino acids. Looked up from germline, CDR1 is SGHRS and CDR2 is YFSETQ. Trimming took 3 bases from V and 7 from J; bases not matched to a gene: 7. In DNA, the CDR3 is TGCGCCAGCAGCTCCGGGACAGGGGGCGCCGGCGGGGAGCTGTTTTTT. Residues: CASSSGTGGAGGELFF.

The chain couples TRBV7-2 to TRBJ1-5; maybe TRBD1 (6 bases). This CDR3 has 14 residues. Trimming stripped 5 bases from V and 2 bases from J, with 10 bases between. CDR1 and CDR2 from the germline V gene are SGHTA and FQGNSA. CDR3 amino acids: CASSRDIRNQPQHF. DNA for the CDR3: TGTGCCAGCAGCCGGGACATCCGCAATCAGCCCCAGCATTTT.

This clone is a singleton in its sample. The chain carries TRBV6-2 or TRBV6-3 and TRBJ2-4; 7 bases line up with TRBD1. The CDR3 consists of 15 residues. CDR1 MNHEY and CDR2 SVGEGT come from the germline V gene. J gave up 0 bases and V 6 bases, and 5 bases lay outside the gene matches. This CDR3 reads CASSRTGVAKNIQYF. The CDR3 DNA is TGTGCCAGCAGCCGGACAGGAGTAGCCAAAAACATTCAGTACTTC.

The chain has TRBV11-2 and TRBJ2-5, with D possibly being TRBD2 (5 bases). Trimming cost V 2 bases and J 5 bases, with 12 bases left between them. This CDR3 contains 14 residues. Germline CDR1 is SGHAT and CDR2 is FQNNGV. In DNA, the CDR3 is TGTGCCAGCAGCTTATCCCGGGGTTCGGAGACCCAGTACTTC. Translated: CASSLSRGSETQYF.

The V call is TRBV9, the J call TRBJ2-7; a weak D match, TRBD2 (6 bases). V gave up 0 bases and J gave up 0 bases, with 13 bases separating them. The CDR3 extends over 16 amino acids. Germline V gene lookup returns CDR1 SGDLS and CDR2 YYNGEE. The CDR3 here is CASSVEEWDSSYEQYF. The CDR3 nucleotides are TGTGCCAGCAGCGTAGAAGAGTGGGACTCCTCCTACGAGCAGTACTTC. The full variable domain, its missing parts supplied by reference TRBV9 and TRBJ2-7, is DSGVTQTPKHLITATGQRVTLRCSPRSGDLSVYWYQQSLDQGLQFLIQYYNGEERAKGNILERFSAQQFPDLHSELNLSSLELGDSALYFCASSVEEWDSSYEQYFGPGTRLTVT.

A remark on this clone: At one boundary the junction diverges from the germline segment, which might be a read error. The chain joins TRBV7-7 to TRBJ2-1, with D perhaps TRBD2 (6 bases). Germline CDR1 and CDR2: SSHAT and FNYEAQ (reference sequence). CDR3 length equals 15 residues. CDR3 sequence: CASSPSTSSYNEQFF. The DNA of the CDR3 is TGTGCTAGCAGCCCCTCGACTAGCTCCTACAATGAGCAGTTCTTC.

This chain joins TRBV7-9 and TRBJ2-3; maybe TRBD2 (6 bases). CDR1 and CDR2 from the germline V gene are SEHNR and FQNEAQ (reference sequence). V was clipped by 5 bases and J by 1 base, with 22 bases between them. This CDR3 comprises 18 residues. CDR3 protein: CASSGLSSGNRGTDTQYF. CDR3 bases: TGTGCCAGCAGCGGTCTTAGTAGCGGAAATAGGGGCACAGATACGCAGTATTTT. The variable domain in full, completed from reference TRBV7-9 and TRBJ2-3, reads DTGVSQNPRHKITKRGQNVTFRCDPISEHNRLYWYRQTLGQGPEFLTYFQNEAQLEKSRLLSDRFSAERPKGSFSTLEIQRTEQGDSAMYLCASSGLSSGNRGTDTQYFGPGTRLTVL.

V usage is TRBV27 and J usage is TRBJ2-1, with 7 bases that match TRBD2. CDR1 and CDR2 (germline): MNHEY, SMNVEV (reference sequence). This CDR3 is built from 14 residues. V was clipped by 7 bases and J by 6 bases; unmatched bases: 9. The CDR3 region is CASTEGGPSNEQFF. The DNA of the CDR3 is TGTGCCAGCACTGAGGGAGGGCCGAGCAATGAGCAGTTCTTC.

V gene TRBV28 combines with J gene TRBJ2-2; perhaps TRBD2 as D (6 bases). Trimming took off 4 bases at V and 5 bases at J, with 20 bases between the two ends. Per the germline V gene, CDR1 is MDHEN and CDR2 is SYDVKM. The CDR3 has 17 amino acids. CDR3 in amino acids: CASSYAMGGGGTGELFF. CDR3 nucleotide sequence: TGTGCCAGCAGTTACGCTATGGGGGGAGGTGGTACCGGGGAGCTGTTTTTT.

The V call is TRBV28, the J call TRBJ1-4, with 7 bases matching TRBD1. This CDR3 comprises 15 residues. The trim removed 4 bases at V and 10 bases at J, leaving 12 bases unmatched. CDR1 MDHEN and CDR2 SYDVKM come from the germline V gene. Here the CDR3 DNA reads TGTGCCAGCAGTTCTATAGGGGGCGATGAGCGAAAACTGTTTTTT. This sequence encodes CASSSIGGDERKLFF.

The chain has TRBV18 and TRBJ2-3; D remains ambiguous. V was trimmed by 3 bases and J by 2 bases, leaving 9 bases between them. Germline V gives CDR1 KGHSH, CDR2 LQKENI. The CDR3 runs to 14 residues. The DNA for the CDR3 is TGTGCCAGCTCACCGTTCGGGTCCACAGATACGCAGTATTTT. Translated: CASSPFGSTDTQYF.

This sequence joins TRBV7-3 and TRBJ2-3, with TRBD2 identical over 9 bases. J was trimmed by 3 bases and V by 2 bases; bases with no gene match: 6. This CDR3 contains 16 residues. From germline, CDR1 is SGHTA and CDR2 FQGTGA. CDR3 protein: CASSLARGGSTDTQYF. The CDR3 bases are TGTGCCAGCAGCTTAGCGCGGGGGGGCAGTACAGATACGCAGTATTTT.

This clone was observed a few times. The chain is built from TRBV3-1 (or the pseudogene TRBV3-2) and TRBJ2-5; 7 nucleotides match TRBD2. The germline CDR1 and CDR2 sequences are LGHDT and YNNKEL (reference sequence). This CDR3 is 14 amino acids long. With V trimmed by 4 bases and J by 7 bases, 9 bases remained unmatched. The CDR3 DNA follows: TGTGCCAGCAGCCCTGGGGGGGTAGCGGGGACCCAGTACTTC. Its protein is CASSPGGVAGTQYF.

This clone was observed a handful of times. The chain combines TRBV19 with TRBJ1-4; 8 bases are shared with TRBD1. After removal of 8 bases from V and 8 bases from J, the junction contained 7 bases not matched to a gene. CDR3 length: 13 residues. Germline values: CDR1 LNHDA, CDR2 SQIVND (reference sequence). The CDR3 nucleotides read TGTGCCAGTGCCGACAGGGGAGGCGAAAAACTGTTTTTT. Its translation is CASADRGGEKLFF.

The chain employs TRBV7-3 and TRBJ2-1, with 11 bases lining up with TRBD2. CDR1 and CDR2 (germline): SGHTA, FQGTGA. The CDR3 is made up of 16 amino acids. V was pared by 2 bases and J by 5 bases, with 5 bases of the junction left unmatched. The CDR3 DNA follows: TGTGCCAGCAGCTTAGGGGGACTAGCGGAAGACAATGAGCAGTTCTTC. It specifies CASSLGGLAEDNEQFF.

The chain employs TRBV7-8 and TRBJ2-3; 7 nucleotides agree with TRBD2. Germline trimming cut 3 bases from V and 1 base from J; bases unmatched to any gene: 4. Germline CDR1 SGHVS, CDR2 FQNEAQ. This CDR3 contains 15 residues. DNA for the CDR3: TGTGCCAGCAGCTTCAGCGGGATCGGCACAGATACGCAGTATTTT. It is translated as CASSFSGIGTDTQYF.

Comment on this clone: The sample holds other DNA sequences that translate to the same CDR3. This chain uses TRBV18 with TRBJ2-5; D is undetermined. CDR1 KGHSH and CDR2 LQKENI come from the germline V gene. V lost 3 bases and J 3 bases, leaving 8 bases between the germline ends. The CDR3 covers 13 residues. Written as DNA, the CDR3 is TGTGCCAGCTCACCTGGCCTCGAAGAGACCCAGTACTTC. Translated, it gives CASSPGLEETQYF.

The V gene is TRBV6-6, the J gene TRBJ1-4; maybe TRBD1 (6 bases). The CDR3 contains 14 residues. V was cut by 7 bases and J by 8 bases, with 17 bases left in between. In germline, CDR1 is MNHNY, CDR2 SVGAGI (reference sequence). The CDR3 spells CASTRQAVGEKLFF. Written as DNA, the CDR3 is TGTGCCAGCACCAGACAGGCCGTGGGGGAAAAACTGTTTTTT.

The genes are TRBV5-1 and TRBJ2-3; 7 nucleotides agree with TRBD1. Germline assignment: CDR1 SGHRS and CDR2 YFSETQ. V trimming: 2 bases; J trimming: 2 bases; junction bases outside the gene matches: 2. This CDR3 is built from 14 residues. In nucleotides, the CDR3 is TGCGCCAGCAGCTTTGGGACAGCCACAGATACGCAGTATTTT. This gives the protein CASSFGTATDTQYF. Using reference TRBV5-1 and TRBJ2-3 for the parts outside the CDR3, the full variable domain is KAGVTQTPRYLIKTRGQQVTLSCSPISGHRSVSWYQQTPGQGLQFLFEYFSETQRNKGNFPGRFSGRQFSNSRSEMNVSTLELGDSALYLCASSFGTATDTQYFGPGTRLTVL.

This clone was counted a few times. The chain carries TRBV28 and TRBJ1-2, with TRBD1 as a possible D gene (5 bases). Trimming cost V 7 bases and J 8 bases, with 14 bases left between them. This CDR3 is built from 12 residues. Germline values: CDR1 MDHEN, CDR2 SYDVKM. Here the CDR3 DNA reads TGTGCCAGCATGACGGGGGTCCGGGGCTACACCTTC. Translated, it gives CASMTGVRGYTF.